This T cell receptor (beta chain) originates from a study of T cells in Graves' hyperthyroidism and ophthalmopathy. Points from the study as a whole: Blood also showed most of the thyroid clonotypes that were expanded above 0.001.

Enrolled ophthalmopathy patients presented with a Clinical Activity Score of at least 3, a NOSPECS grade of at least 4, and disease duration under 3 months. Cells are PBMCs isolated from about 10 ml of fresh blood. Per the germline V gene, CDR1 is LGHDT and CDR2 is YNNKEL (reference sequence). The CDR3 sequence is 14 residues long. The ends were cut back, 6 bases at V and 3 bases at J, with 12 bases in the middle. Template material for amplifying TCR beta CDR3 regions consisted of RNA transcripts. The HTBI primer set drove a first-round RT-PCR of the TCR CDR3. One entry per CDR3 protein results from TCRdb running MiXCR on the multiplex PCR reads. Seen here are fewer than 550,000 distinct CDR3 sequences, around 22% observed once, and the top ten hold over 9%. With respect to this clonotype: What it recognizes is unknown.

The clonotype comes from a woman aged 25 to 39 with Graves' ophthalmopathy. The chain couples TRBV3-1 to TRBJ1-5, with a possible D match to TRBD1 (6 bases). The source material was blood. As DNA, the CDR3 is TGTGCCAGCAGTGAGGGGGGAGCCAATCAGCCCCAGCATTTT. It encodes CASSEGGANQPQHF.